The 18 T cell receptor beta chains listed next were all sequenced from one sample in a study of control samples from healthy donors and cancer patients. Clones were read by immunoSEQ multiplex PCR, and TCRdb kept only the in-frame ones, dropping some. The sample gives approximately 50,000 clones, around 87% of which show up once; more than 12% is in the top ten. The sequenced sample was PBMCs. Every receptor here comes from a man in his sixties with head and neck cancer.

The genes are TRBV28 and TRBJ1-5; D call uncertain. From germline, CDR1 is MDHEN and CDR2 SYDVKM. V shed 8 bases and J shed 3 bases, with 17 bases lying between them. The CDR3 sequence is 15 residues long. For the CDR3, the DNA is TGTGCCAGCTTCTCCTACGGCAGGTCCAATCAGCCCCAGCATTTT. Translating it yields CASFSYGRSNQPQHF.

The chain uses TRBV5-4 and TRBJ2-2; D is uncertain. Trimming pared 5 bases from V and 6 bases from J, leaving 14 bases between. In germline, CDR1 is SGHNT, CDR2 YYREEE (reference sequence). The CDR3 consists of 14 residues. CDR3 amino acids: CASRLDSISGELFF. The CDR3 nucleotides are TGTGCCAGCAGACTCGACTCAATTTCCGGGGAGCTGTTTTTT.

The V and J genes are TRBV30 and TRBJ2-7, with TRBD1 matching 7 bases. V lost 2 bases, J lost 6 bases, and 10 bases stayed unmatched. The CDR3 length is 14 residues. CDR1 and CDR2 (germline): GTSNPN, SVGIG (reference sequence). The CDR3 region has the DNA TGTGCCTGGAGTCTGACAGGGCTACGGGGCGAGCAGTACTTC. It specifies CAWSLTGLRGEQYF.

The chain joins TRBV3-1 (or the pseudogene TRBV3-2) to TRBJ2-7, with 8 bases lining up with TRBD2. This CDR3 spans 15 amino acids. Trimming removed 1 base from V and 1 base from J; junction bases left unmatched: 3. The germline V gene encodes CDR1 LGHDT and CDR2 YNNKEL (reference sequence). The CDR3 nucleotides read TGTGCCAGCAGCCAAGCGGGAGGGGGGTCCTACGAGCAGTACTTC. It specifies CASSQAGGGSYEQYF.

This clone was picked up a small number of times. The rearrangement joins TRBV11-3 to TRBJ1-1; D is perhaps TRBD1 (6 bases). This CDR3 comprises 13 residues. V dropped 6 bases and J dropped 3 bases, with 11 bases sitting between them. CDR1 and CDR2 (germline): SGHNT, YENEEA. In nucleotides, the CDR3 is TGTGCCAGCAGTAGACAGGTAGACACTGAAGCTTTCTTT. This encodes CASSRQVDTEAFF.

This chain connects TRBV28 to TRBJ2-7; D unresolved. The CDR3 contains 11 residues. CDR1 MDHEN and CDR2 SYDVKM come from the germline V gene. Trimming cost V 3 bases and J 5 bases, with 5 bases left between them. This CDR3 reads CASSFGNEQYF. The CDR3 DNA reads as TGTGCCAGCAGTTTTGGGAACGAGCAGTACTTC.

The chain is built from TRBV2 and TRBJ1-5; the D is unclear. The V end lost 1 base, the J end lost 2 bases, and 9 bases lay between the germline ends. Germline V lookup: CDR1 SNHLY, CDR2 FYNNEI. The CDR3 contains 15 residues. In DNA, the CDR3 is TGTGCCAGCAGTGAAGAGGGAAGGGGCAATCAGCCCCAGCATTTT. Translation: CASSEEGRGNQPQHF.

The gene calls are TRBV23-1 and TRBJ2-2; no definite D call. TRBV23-1 counts as an open reading frame of uncertain function. The CDR3 consists of 17 residues. V shed 0 bases and J shed 0 bases, with 11 bases lying between them. The CDR3 nucleotides read TGCGCCAGCAGTCAATCCTTGAACACCCCGAACACCGGGGAGCTGTTTTTT. It specifies CASSQSLNTPNTGELFF.

The CDR3 nucleotides are TGTGCCAGCAGCTTACGTGCTACAGGGGGCTTAACCAAAAACATTCAGTACTTC. This gives the protein CASSLRATGGLTKNIQYF. This chain uses TRBV7-8 with TRBJ2-4; 9 bases align to TRBD1. V trimming: 2 bases; J trimming: 2 bases; junction bases outside the gene matches: 10. CDR3 size: 18 residues. In germline, CDR1 is SGHVS, CDR2 FQNEAQ.

V and J are TRBV6-5 and TRBJ2-7; either TRBD1 or TRBD2 may fit D (5 bases each). CDR1 and CDR2 (germline): MNHEY, SVGAGI. This CDR3 comprises 13 residues. V lost 4 bases and J 11 bases, leaving 18 bases between the germline ends. CDR3 residues: CASSSGASRRKYF. As DNA, the CDR3 is TGTGCCAGCAGTTCCGGGGCTAGCCGTAGAAAGTACTTC.

The J gene is TRBJ1-2, the V gene TRBV4-1; tentatively, D is TRBD1 (5 bases). This CDR3 region has 15 residues. Deletions cut 0 bases from V and 5 bases from J, with 13 bases between. Germline-derived CDR1 and CDR2 are MGHRA and YSYEKL. CDR3 in amino acids: CASSQERGPLYGYTF. In DNA, the CDR3 is TGCGCCAGCAGCCAAGAAAGGGGTCCATTGTATGGCTACACCTTC.

The chain recombines TRBV28 with TRBJ1-5, with 7 bases lining up with TRBD1. Germline loops: CDR1 MDHEN, CDR2 SYDVKM. With 5 bases clipped from V and 3 bases from J, the junction kept 4 bases outside the gene matches. The CDR3 spans 14 residues. CDR3 nucleotide sequence: TGTGCCAGCAGTCGGACAGGAAACAATCAGCCCCAGCATTTT. This translates into CASSRTGNNQPQHF.

This clone was seen more than once but under ten times. This chain connects TRBV7-2 to TRBJ2-2, with a possible D match to TRBD2 (6 bases). V gave up 6 bases and J gave up 0 bases, with 14 bases separating them. Per the germline V gene, CDR1 is SGHTA and CDR2 is FQGNSA. The CDR3 runs 16 residues. Here the CDR3 DNA reads TGTGCCAGCAGTTTCACTAGCCCGCCGAACACCGGGGAGCTGTTTTTT. Translating gives CASSFTSPPNTGELFF.

This chain links TRBV5-6 with TRBJ1-2; a possible D gene is TRBD1 (6 bases). The germline gives CDR1 SGHDT, CDR2 YYEEEE. This CDR3 is built from 14 residues. V lost 0 bases and J lost 4, with 10 bases in between. CDR3 bases: TGTGCCAGCAGCTTGGCAGGGGAAGGCTATGGCTACACCTTC. Translated, it gives CASSLAGEGYGYTF.

This clone occurred once. This CDR3 is also generated by other DNA sequences in the sample. This chain connects TRBV5-5 to TRBJ1-4, with TRBD1 matching 8 bases. The trim removed 4 bases at V and 6 bases at J, leaving 8 bases unmatched. Per the germline V gene, CDR1 is SGHKS and CDR2 is YYEKEE (reference sequence). The CDR3 consists of 15 residues. CDR3 region: CASSPQGAPDEKLFF. The CDR3 DNA reads TGTGCCAGCAGCCCGCAGGGGGCGCCGGATGAAAAACTGTTTTTT.

This chain joins TRBV14 and TRBJ1-1; a possible D gene is TRBD1 (6 bases). The CDR3 is made up of 17 amino acids. Germline assignment: CDR1 SGHDN and CDR2 FVKESK. Trimming stripped 0 bases from V and 1 base from J, with 15 bases between. The CDR3 nucleotides are TGTGCCAGCAGCCAAGATTCCGGGGGGGGCGAGAACACTGAAGCTTTCTTT. Translation gives CASSQDSGGGENTEAFF.

The sample holds one count of this clone. This chain connects TRBV2 to TRBJ2-1; 10 bases match TRBD1. CDR1 and CDR2 from the germline V gene are SNHLY and FYNNEI. After removal of 6 bases from V and 1 base from J, the junction contained 0 bases not matched to a gene. The CDR3 is made up of 14 amino acids. DNA of the CDR3: TGTGCCAGCAGGGGACAGGGGTCCTACAATGAGCAGTTCTTC. Translating gives CASRGQGSYNEQFF.

The genes are TRBV29-1 and TRBJ2-1; D is perhaps TRBD2 (6 bases). The V end was cut by 0 bases, the J end by 2 bases, with 17 bases between. There are 17 residues in the CDR3. CDR1 is SQVTM and CDR2 is ANQGSEA in the germline V gene. The CDR3 region is CSVEDPLAKAAYNEQFF. In nucleotides, the CDR3 is TGCAGCGTTGAAGACCCGCTAGCGAAGGCGGCCTACAATGAGCAGTTCTTC.